These 15 T cell receptor beta chains came from one sample sequenced in a study of regulatory T cells in long-lasting Graves disease. Both iRepertoire HTBI primers and Arm-PCR of CDR3 regions were used to build the TCR beta libraries. Using its own MiXCR run on the multiplex PCR reads, TCRdb lists one record per CDR3 protein. The sample contains hundreds of thousands of distinct CDR3 sequences, 22% of which appear only once. Time point given: persistent/refractory GD, antithyroid drugs over 5 years with positive TRAb. PBMC-extracted RNA yielded the TCR library. The specimen was peripheral blood mononuclear cells (PBMCs), collected when the disease was refractory, from a patient treated with antithyroid drugs. The origin of the receptors is a female donor with Graves disease.

The chain links TRBV2 to TRBJ2-1; the match to TRBD2 covers 12 bases. The CDR3 runs 17 residues. V shed 10 bases and J 5 bases; nucleotides not matched to a gene: 15. Germline assignment: CDR1 SNHLY and CDR2 FYNNEI. CDR3 in amino acids: CAIQGETSGRSDNEQFF. The CDR3 nucleotides are TGTGCCATCCAGGGGGAGACTAGCGGGAGATCTGACAATGAGCAGTTCTTC.

This sequence joins TRBV9 and TRBJ1-1; no definite D call. Trimming removed 1 base from V and 4 bases from J, with 14 bases in between. The CDR3 extends over 15 amino acids. In germline, CDR1 is SGDLS, CDR2 YYNGEE. The DNA of the CDR3 is TGTGCCAGCAGCGTATTTTCCGGGCCCGGCACTGAAGCTTTCTTT. Its protein product is CASSVFSGPGTEAFF. Full variable domain (remainder filled in from reference TRBV9 and TRBJ1-1): DSGVTQTPKHLITATGQRVTLRCSPRSGDLSVYWYQQSLDQGLQFLIQYYNGEERAKGNILERFSAQQFPDLHSELNLSSLELGDSALYFCASSVFSGPGTEAFFGQGTRLTVV.

This clonotype was counted at least ten times. This chain's CDR3 is CASSAGVGQSSYEQYF. CDR3 nucleotide sequence: TGTGCCAGTAGTGCTGGAGTGGGACAGAGCTCCTACGAGCAGTACTTC. The V call is TRBV19, the J call TRBJ2-7, with 7 bases fitting TRBD1. With V trimmed by 5 bases and J by 0 bases, 10 bases remained unmatched. Germline loops: CDR1 LNHDA, CDR2 SQIVND (reference sequence). The CDR3 has 16 amino acids.

The chain employs TRBV28 and TRBJ1-1; a possible D gene is TRBD1 (5 bases). V dropped 0 bases and J dropped 2 bases, with 25 bases sitting between them. Looked up from germline, CDR1 is MDHEN and CDR2 is SYDVKM. The CDR3 length is 20 residues. The CDR3 DNA reads TGTGCCAGCAGTTTATGGGGGCTCTCTTCCGTTAAAAAGCCCAACACTGAAGCTTTCTTT. Its protein product is CASSLWGLSSVKKPNTEAFF. Together with reference TRBV28 and TRBJ1-1, the CDR3 gives the full variable domain: DVKVTQSSRYLVKRTGEKVFLECVQDMDHENMFWYRQDPGLGLRLIYFSYDVKMKEKGDIPEGYSVSREKKERFSLILESASTNQTSMYLCASSLWGLSSVKKPNTEAFFGQGTRLTVV.

The V and J genes are TRBV6-2 or TRBV6-3 and TRBJ2-2; D is unresolved. Germline V gene lookup returns CDR1 MNHEY and CDR2 SVGEGT. The length of the CDR3 is 16 residues. V was trimmed by 2 bases and J by 3 bases, leaving 13 bases between them. CDR3 sequence: CASSYRTPGYTGELFF. The CDR3 nucleotides read TGTGCCAGCAGTTACCGTACACCCGGGTACACCGGGGAGCTGTTTTTT.

Many counts were recorded for this clonotype. This chain links TRBV28 with TRBJ2-2; TRBD1 matches 10 bases. The germline V gene has CDR1 MDHEN and CDR2 SYDVKM. The CDR3 is 16 residues long. The junction had 14 bases not matched to a gene; V was cut back by 10 bases and J by 6 bases. CDR3 nucleotides: TGTGCCACCCAACCGGGGGACAGGGGAAAGGCCGGGGAGCTGTTTTTT. Its translation: CATQPGDRGKAGELFF.

The table lists this clonotype with a few counts. The chain links TRBV5-6 to TRBJ1-2, with D possibly matching TRBD1 (5 bases). This CDR3 has 16 residues. Looked up from germline, CDR1 is SGHDT and CDR2 is YYEEEE. V was trimmed by 4 bases and J by 8 bases, leaving 24 bases between them. CDR3 coding DNA: TGTGCCAGCAGCAGGGGCGGTCCAGGGCGACTTGGGGGCTACACCTTC. Its translation is CASSRGGPGRLGGYTF.

This clonotype was found many times. This chain links TRBV12-3 or TRBV12-4 with TRBJ2-7, with D uncertain. The CDR3 runs to 13 residues. V was shortened by 3 bases and J by 6 bases, with 12 bases between the two germline ends. CDR3 DNA: TGTGCCAGCAGTTTTAGGATGCAGAGCGAGCAGTACTTC. This codes for CASSFRMQSEQYF.

This rearrangement joins TRBV6-5 to TRBJ1-2; D remains ambiguous. The CDR3 consists of 14 residues. Germline assignment: CDR1 MNHEY and CDR2 SVGAGI. Trimming shortened V by 2 bases and J by 8 bases, and 15 bases separated the two germline ends. The CDR3 region is CASSYLAHQHGYTF. CDR3 sequence (DNA): TGTGCCAGCAGTTACCTGGCCCACCAACACGGCTACACCTTC.

This clonotype has ten or more counts. The V and J genes are TRBV11-2 and TRBJ2-4; 8 bases are a match to TRBD2. Germline CDR1 reads SGHAT; CDR2 reads FQNNGV. V lost 5 bases and J lost 1; bases outside the gene matches: 10. This CDR3 spans 17 amino acids. CDR3 sequence: CASSVLRGGIAKNIQYF. CDR3 bases: TGTGCCAGCAGCGTTCTACGCGGGGGGATCGCCAAAAACATTCAGTACTTC. Using reference TRBV11-2 and TRBJ2-4 for the parts outside the CDR3, the full variable domain is EAGVAQSPRYKIIEKRQSVAFWCNPISGHATLYWYQQILGQGPKLLIQFQNNGVVDDSQLPKDRFSAERLKGVDSTLKIQPAKLEDSAVYLCASSVLRGGIAKNIQYFGAGTRLSVL.

This chain joins TRBV6-1 and TRBJ2-7, with a weak D call TRBD2 (7 bases). The J call may be wrong; the DNA end is better matched by TRBJ2-3. Germline CDR1 and CDR2: MNHNS and SASEGT. CDR3 size: 15 residues. The CDR3 region has the DNA TGTGCCAGCACCCCGAGGGGGGGGACTGAAGATACGCAGTATTTT. Residues: CASTPRGGTEDTQYF.

This chain connects TRBV5-6 to TRBJ1-4, with no clear D. The germline V gene encodes CDR1 SGHDT and CDR2 YYEEEE. The CDR3 has 13 amino acids. V shed 0 bases and J shed 12 bases, with 12 bases lying between them. The CDR3 nucleotides read TGTGCCAGCAGCTTGGGACCCGATGAGCAACTGTTTTTT. This codes for CASSLGPDEQLFF.

The table lists this clonotype with a few counts. The genes are TRBV10-3 and TRBJ2-7; 9 positions match TRBD2. Germline V lookup: CDR1 ENHRY, CDR2 SYGVKD. V shed 7 bases and J 1 base; nucleotides not matched to a gene: 17. The CDR3 is made up of 18 amino acids. CDR3 bases: TGTGCCATCAAGGGAGCGGGAGGATCCCGCCAAGAGTCCTACGAGCAGTACTTC. This translates into CAIKGAGGSRQESYEQYF.

This clonotype was picked up many times. V is TRBV5-1 and J is TRBJ2-2; D uncertain. The CDR3 totals 15 residues. Trimming stripped 0 bases from V and 0 bases from J, with 6 bases between. The germline gives CDR1 SGHRS, CDR2 YFSETQ. CDR3 residues: CASSLGRPNTGELFF. In DNA form, the CDR3 reads TGCGCCAGCAGCTTGGGGCGTCCGAACACCGGGGAGCTGTTTTTT.

This chain connects TRBV11-2 to TRBJ1-4; 7 positions agree with TRBD1. In germline, CDR1 is SGHAT, CDR2 FQNNGV. The V and J ends lost 8 bases and 3 bases, in that order; junction bases with no gene match: 3. The CDR3 loop spans 13 amino acids. The CDR3 loop is CASGRGSNEKLFF. CDR3 nucleotides: TGTGCCAGCGGCAGGGGGTCTAATGAAAAACTGTTTTTT.